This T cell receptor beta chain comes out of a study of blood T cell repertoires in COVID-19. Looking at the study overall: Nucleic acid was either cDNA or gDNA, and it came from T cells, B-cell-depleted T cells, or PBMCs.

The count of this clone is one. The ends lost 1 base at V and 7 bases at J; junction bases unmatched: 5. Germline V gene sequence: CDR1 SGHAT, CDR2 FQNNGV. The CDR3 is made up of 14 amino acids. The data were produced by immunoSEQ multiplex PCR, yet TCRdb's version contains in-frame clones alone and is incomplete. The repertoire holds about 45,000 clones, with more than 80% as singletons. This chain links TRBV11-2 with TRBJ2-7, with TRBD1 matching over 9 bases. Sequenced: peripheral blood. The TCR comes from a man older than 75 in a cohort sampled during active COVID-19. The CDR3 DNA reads TGTGCCAGCAGCTTAGGGACAGGGGCTTGGGAGCAGTACTTC. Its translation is CASSLGTGAWEQYF.